The clone carrying this TCR beta chain occurred a few times. The data were taken from a study of read filtering for tumor transcriptome and immune sequencing. As for the study in general: The cohort had roughly 16 men and approximately 15 women aged roughly 40 to 90, mean about 70 years. After DNase treatment, RNA was made into whole-transcriptome libraries.

Molecular barcoded adaptors covering alpha/delta and beta/gamma chains were used on about 390 ng RNA. MiXCR, run by TCRdb on the reads, gives a single entry per CDR3 protein. The sample consists of about 130,000 distinct CDR3 sequences, under 15% of them appearing once. The V gene's germline CDR1 is KGHDR and CDR2 SFDVKD. The CDR3 is made up of 16 amino acids. V gave up 10 bases and J gave up 4 bases; unmatched junction bases: 13. The sequence was obtained from a donor at least 40 years old with multiple myeloma. The J gene is TRBJ2-1, the V gene TRBV24-1, with 9 bases that match TRBD1. Sequencing was done on a sample of a population of CD138-negative cells sorted from bone marrow. The chain's CDR3 is CATGLTGTGSYNEQFF. The CDR3 nucleotides are TGTGCCACGGGGTTGACCGGGACAGGGTCTTACAATGAGCAGTTCTTC.